These T cell receptor beta chains were read from a single sample in a study of T cells in localized non-small cell lung cancer. This table comes from immunoSEQ multiplex PCR, and its TCRdb copy is limited to in-frame clones, with some not included. The sample contains fewer than 40,000 clones, roughly 90% of which appear only once. This sample comprised peripheral blood mononuclear cells, obtained before any cancer treatment. Receptors originate from a man aged 40-75 years with stage III lung adenocarcinoma. Each CDR3 is given without its conserved first and last residue.

cdr3_aa: ASSLMLMGKNIQY
v_call: TRBV23-1

cdr3_aa: ASSLDQGVSGELF
v_call: TRBV7-8

cdr3_aa: ASSYSTEGLTEAF
v_call: TRBV6-5

cdr3_aa: ASRQQLNQPQH
v_call: TRBV6-5

cdr3_aa: ASSLGADASTDTQY
v_call: TRBV5-1

cdr3_aa: ASRPGQGPNYGYT
v_call: TRBV4-2

cdr3_aa: ASLSGTGGLTDTQY
v_call: TRBV11-3

cdr3_aa: ASSLGVGTNEKLF
v_call: TRBV5-1

cdr3_aa: ASSQDMQGDEKLF
v_call: TRBV4-3

cdr3_aa: ASSEIPYEQF
v_call: TRBV7-9

cdr3_aa: ASSPPSSGPFTQY
v_call: TRBV18

cdr3_aa: ASSGGQGSTPQH
v_call: TRBV5-6

cdr3_aa: ASSLYGGPREEQY
v_call: TRBV5-6

cdr3_aa: ASSSSRGRMVVVGNTIY
v_call: TRBV27

cdr3_aa: ASSLDRAYEQY
v_call: TRBV7-9

cdr3_aa: ASSSTVGVEKLF
v_call: TRBV7-2

cdr3_aa: AISDSSYRTTYEQY
v_call: TRBV10-3

cdr3_aa: ASSPSSGFNEQF
v_call: TRBV18

cdr3_aa: ASSPRQVATNEKLF
v_call: TRBV7-6

cdr3_aa: ASSFQGTKNTEAF
v_call: TRBV5-8

cdr3_aa: ASSLRQSQETQY
v_call: TRBV4-1

cdr3_aa: ASQDRPSGTDTQY
v_call: TRBV6-1

cdr3_aa: ASSILLQENSPLH
v_call: TRBV19

cdr3_aa: ARVGNEQF
v_call: TRBV21-1